This record looks at one T cell receptor (beta chain) sequence and its context. No antigen is known for it. Per sorted-subset replicate PCR, input was 150 to 250 ng DNA, representing tens of thousands of T cell genomes. Measured with immunoSEQ multiplex PCR; TCRdb has only the in-frame clones, and not every one. The sample lists approximately 1.5 million clones, about 98.5% occurring once. Trimming took 4 bases from V and 7 from J, leaving 16 bases between them. Germline lookup yields CDR1 MNHNS and CDR2 SASEGT. This CDR3 region has 14 residues. The sample originates from a study of shared clonotypes between healthy human individuals. General study results and limits: About 5% was the fraction of naive CD4 clonotypes found shared across a few donors. Measured sharing among donors was expected to vary with sequencing depth.

The chain links TRBV6-1 to TRBJ1-2; maybe TRBD1 (5 bases). Specimen: naive CD4+ T cells sorted from blood. As to subset: CD45RA+ positively selected. This clonotype was obtained from a man between 25 and 39 years old in good health. Here the CDR3 reads CASSVTKQAGGYTF. CDR3 DNA: TGTGCCAGCAGTGTGACAAAACAGGCTGGTGGCTACACCTTC.